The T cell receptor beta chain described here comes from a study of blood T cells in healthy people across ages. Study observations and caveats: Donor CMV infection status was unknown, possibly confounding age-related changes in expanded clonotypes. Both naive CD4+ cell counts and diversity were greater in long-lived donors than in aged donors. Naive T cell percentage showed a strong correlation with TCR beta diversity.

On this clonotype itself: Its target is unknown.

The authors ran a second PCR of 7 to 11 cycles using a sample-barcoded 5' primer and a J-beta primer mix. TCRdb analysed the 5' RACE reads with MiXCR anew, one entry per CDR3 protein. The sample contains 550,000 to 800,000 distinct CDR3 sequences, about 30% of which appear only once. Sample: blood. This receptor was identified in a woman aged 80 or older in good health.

The CDR3, as DNA: TGTGCCTGGAGCTTGAAGGGACAGGGTATAGGCTATGGCTACACCTTC. It specifies CAWSLKGQGIGYGYTF. The J gene is TRBJ1-2, the V gene TRBV30; 9 nucleotides align to TRBD1. The CDR3 is 16 residues long. V shed 3 bases, J shed 4 bases, and the junction held 12 bases outside the gene matches. Germline assignment: CDR1 GTSNPN and CDR2 SVGIG (reference sequence).